This T cell receptor beta chain was sequenced during a study of T cells in Graves' hyperthyroidism and ophthalmopathy. Study-wide context: Peripheral blood was obtained at initial diagnosis, preceding any treatment.

Trimming took off 2 bases at V and 0 bases at J, with 20 bases between the two ends. The CDR3 extends over 19 amino acids. Germline assignment: CDR1 SEHNR and CDR2 FQNEAQ (reference sequence). Study conclusions and caveats: Stable hyperthyroidism and ophthalmopathy were separated using 13 V-J signatures.

Amplification of TCR beta CDR3 regions was performed using RNA transcripts as template. TCR CDR3 underwent first-round RT-PCR with the HTBI primer set. TCRdb called the multiplex PCR reads again in MiXCR, with one record for every CDR3 protein. The table records about 280,000 distinct CDR3 sequences, 25% of them present only once. This clonotype was observed many times. What it binds is not known. 10 ml of fresh peripheral blood supplied the PBMCs. This clonotype was obtained from a man aged 40-55 years with Graves' hyperthyroidism that later progressed to Graves' ophthalmopathy. The sequenced material came from blood. The genes are TRBV7-9 and TRBJ1-3; no firm D call. In nucleotides, the CDR3 is TGTGCCAGCAGCTTATACAGCTCGGGCGGGATATTCTCTGGAAACACCATATATTTT. It translates to CASSLYSSGGIFSGNTIYF. Complete variable domain (other parts from reference TRBV7-9 and TRBJ1-3): DTGVSQNPRHKITKRGQNVTFRCDPISEHNRLYWYRQTLGQGPEFLTYFQNEAQLEKSRLLSDRFSAERPKGSFSTLEIQRTEQGDSAMYLCASSLYSSGGIFSGNTIYFGEGSWLTVV.